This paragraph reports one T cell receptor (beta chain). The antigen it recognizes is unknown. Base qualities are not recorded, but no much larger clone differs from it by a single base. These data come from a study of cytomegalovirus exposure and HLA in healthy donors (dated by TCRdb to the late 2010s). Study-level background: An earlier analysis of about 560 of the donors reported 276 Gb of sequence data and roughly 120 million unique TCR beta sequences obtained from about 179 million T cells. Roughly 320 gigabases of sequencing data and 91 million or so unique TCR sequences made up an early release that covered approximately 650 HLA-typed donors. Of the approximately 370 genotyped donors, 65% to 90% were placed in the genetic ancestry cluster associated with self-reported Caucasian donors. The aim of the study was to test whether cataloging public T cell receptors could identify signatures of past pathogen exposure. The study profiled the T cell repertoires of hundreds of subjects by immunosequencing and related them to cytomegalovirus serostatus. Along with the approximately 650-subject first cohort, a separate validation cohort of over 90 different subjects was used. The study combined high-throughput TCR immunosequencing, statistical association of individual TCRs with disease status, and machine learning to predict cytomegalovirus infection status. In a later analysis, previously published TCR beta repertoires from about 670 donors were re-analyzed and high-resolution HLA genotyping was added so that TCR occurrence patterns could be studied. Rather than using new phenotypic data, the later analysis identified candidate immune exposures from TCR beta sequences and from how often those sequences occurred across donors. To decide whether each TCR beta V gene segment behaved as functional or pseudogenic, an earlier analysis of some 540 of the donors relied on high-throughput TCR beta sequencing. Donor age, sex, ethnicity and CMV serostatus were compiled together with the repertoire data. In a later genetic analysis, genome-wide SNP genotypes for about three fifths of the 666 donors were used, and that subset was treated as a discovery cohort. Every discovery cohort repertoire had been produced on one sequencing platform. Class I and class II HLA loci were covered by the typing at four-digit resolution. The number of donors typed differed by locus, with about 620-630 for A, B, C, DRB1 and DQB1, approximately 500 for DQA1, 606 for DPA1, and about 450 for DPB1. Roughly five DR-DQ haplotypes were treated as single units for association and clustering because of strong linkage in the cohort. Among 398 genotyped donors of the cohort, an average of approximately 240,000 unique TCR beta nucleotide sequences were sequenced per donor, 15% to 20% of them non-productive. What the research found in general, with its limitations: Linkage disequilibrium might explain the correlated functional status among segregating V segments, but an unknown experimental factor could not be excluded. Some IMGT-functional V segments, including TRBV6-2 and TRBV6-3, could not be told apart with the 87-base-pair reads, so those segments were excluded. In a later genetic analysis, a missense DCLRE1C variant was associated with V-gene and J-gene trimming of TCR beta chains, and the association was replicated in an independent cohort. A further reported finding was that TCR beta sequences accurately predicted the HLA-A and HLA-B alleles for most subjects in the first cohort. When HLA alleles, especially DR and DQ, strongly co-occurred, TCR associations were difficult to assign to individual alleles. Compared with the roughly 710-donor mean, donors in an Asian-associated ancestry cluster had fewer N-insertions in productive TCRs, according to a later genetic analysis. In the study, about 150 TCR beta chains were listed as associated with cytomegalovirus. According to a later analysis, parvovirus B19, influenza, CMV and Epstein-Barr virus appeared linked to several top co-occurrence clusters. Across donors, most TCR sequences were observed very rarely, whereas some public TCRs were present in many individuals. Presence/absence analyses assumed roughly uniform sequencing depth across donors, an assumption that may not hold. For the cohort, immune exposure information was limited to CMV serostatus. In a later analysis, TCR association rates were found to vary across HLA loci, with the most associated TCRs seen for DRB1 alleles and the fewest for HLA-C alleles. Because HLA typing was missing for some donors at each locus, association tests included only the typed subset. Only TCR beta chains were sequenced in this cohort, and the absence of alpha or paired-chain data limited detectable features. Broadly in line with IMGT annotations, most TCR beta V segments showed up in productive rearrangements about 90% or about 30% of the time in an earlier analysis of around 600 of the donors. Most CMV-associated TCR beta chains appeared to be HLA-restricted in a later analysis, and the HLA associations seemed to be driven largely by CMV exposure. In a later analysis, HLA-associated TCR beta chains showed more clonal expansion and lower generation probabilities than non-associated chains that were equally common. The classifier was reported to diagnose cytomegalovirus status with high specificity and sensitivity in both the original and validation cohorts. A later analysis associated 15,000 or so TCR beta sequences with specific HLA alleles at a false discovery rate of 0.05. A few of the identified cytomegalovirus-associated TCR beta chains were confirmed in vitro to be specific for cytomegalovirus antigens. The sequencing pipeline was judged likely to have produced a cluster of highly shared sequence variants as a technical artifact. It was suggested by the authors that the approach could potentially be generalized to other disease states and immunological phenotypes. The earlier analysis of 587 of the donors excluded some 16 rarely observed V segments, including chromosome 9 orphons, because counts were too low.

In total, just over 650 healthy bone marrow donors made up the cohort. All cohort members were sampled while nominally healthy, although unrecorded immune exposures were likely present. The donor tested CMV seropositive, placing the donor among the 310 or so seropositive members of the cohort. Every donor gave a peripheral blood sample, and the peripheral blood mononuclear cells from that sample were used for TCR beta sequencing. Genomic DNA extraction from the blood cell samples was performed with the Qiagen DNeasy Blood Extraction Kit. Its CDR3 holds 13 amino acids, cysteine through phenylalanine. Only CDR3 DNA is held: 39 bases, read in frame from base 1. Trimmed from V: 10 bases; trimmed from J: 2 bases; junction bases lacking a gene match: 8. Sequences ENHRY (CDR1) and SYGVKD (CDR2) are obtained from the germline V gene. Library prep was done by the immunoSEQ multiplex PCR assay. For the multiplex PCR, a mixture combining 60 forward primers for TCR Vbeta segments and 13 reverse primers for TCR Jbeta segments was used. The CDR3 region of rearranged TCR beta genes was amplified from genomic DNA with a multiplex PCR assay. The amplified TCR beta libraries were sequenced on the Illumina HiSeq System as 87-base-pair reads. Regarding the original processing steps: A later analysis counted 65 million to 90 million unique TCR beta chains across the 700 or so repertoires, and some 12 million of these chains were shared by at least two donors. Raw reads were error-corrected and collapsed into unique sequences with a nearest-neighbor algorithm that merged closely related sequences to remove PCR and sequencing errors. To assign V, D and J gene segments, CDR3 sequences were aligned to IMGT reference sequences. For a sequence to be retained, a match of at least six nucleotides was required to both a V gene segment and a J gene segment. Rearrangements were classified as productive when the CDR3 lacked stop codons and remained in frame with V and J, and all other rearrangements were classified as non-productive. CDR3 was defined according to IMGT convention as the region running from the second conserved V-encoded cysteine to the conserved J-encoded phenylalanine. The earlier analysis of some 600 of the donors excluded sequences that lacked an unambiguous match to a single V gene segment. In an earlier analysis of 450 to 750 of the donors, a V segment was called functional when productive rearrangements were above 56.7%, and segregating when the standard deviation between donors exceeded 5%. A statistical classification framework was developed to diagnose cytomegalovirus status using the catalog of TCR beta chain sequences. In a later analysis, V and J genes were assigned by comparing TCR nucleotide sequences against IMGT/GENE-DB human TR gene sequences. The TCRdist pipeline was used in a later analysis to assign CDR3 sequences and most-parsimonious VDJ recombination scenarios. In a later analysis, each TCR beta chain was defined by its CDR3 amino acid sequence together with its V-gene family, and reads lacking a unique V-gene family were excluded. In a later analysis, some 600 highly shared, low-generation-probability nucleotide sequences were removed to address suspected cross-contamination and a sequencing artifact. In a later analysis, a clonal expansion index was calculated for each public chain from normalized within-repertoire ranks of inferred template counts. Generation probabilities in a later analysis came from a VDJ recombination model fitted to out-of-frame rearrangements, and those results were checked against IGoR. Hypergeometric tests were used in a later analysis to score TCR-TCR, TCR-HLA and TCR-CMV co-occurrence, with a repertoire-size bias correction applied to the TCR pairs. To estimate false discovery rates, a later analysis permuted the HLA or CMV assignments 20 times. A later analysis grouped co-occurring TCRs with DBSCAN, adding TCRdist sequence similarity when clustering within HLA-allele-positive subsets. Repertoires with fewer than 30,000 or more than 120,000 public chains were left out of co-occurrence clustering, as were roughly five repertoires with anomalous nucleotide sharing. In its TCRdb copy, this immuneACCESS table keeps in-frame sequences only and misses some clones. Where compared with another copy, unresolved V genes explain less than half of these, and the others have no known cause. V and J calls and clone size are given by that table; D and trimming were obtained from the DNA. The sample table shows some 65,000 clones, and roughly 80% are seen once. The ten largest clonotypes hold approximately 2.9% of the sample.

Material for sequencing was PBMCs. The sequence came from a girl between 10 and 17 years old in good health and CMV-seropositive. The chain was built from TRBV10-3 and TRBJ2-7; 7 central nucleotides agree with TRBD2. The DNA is TGTGCCACGTCCCGGGACTACACCTACGAGCAGTACTTC. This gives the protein CATSRDYTYEQYF.